This T cell receptor (beta chain) was retrieved from a study of T cells in Graves' hyperthyroidism and ophthalmopathy. Study information: The initial diagnosis was the point when peripheral blood was collected, ahead of any treatment. Study-wide results and limits: Most thyroid clonotypes expanded above 0.001 appeared in blood too.

This clonotype was seen at least ten times. The target antigen is unknown. Amplified regions were TCR beta CDR3 sequences from RNA transcripts. The primer set for the first-round RT-PCR of the TCR CDR3 was HTBI. From the multiplex PCR reads, TCRdb called clonotypes with MiXCR, one entry per CDR3 protein. The repertoire holds over 550,000 distinct CDR3 sequences, with 16% as singletons. Trimming took off 1 base at V and 5 bases at J, with 6 bases between the two ends. In germline, CDR1 is LGHDT, CDR2 YNNKEL (reference sequence). This CDR3 contains 13 residues. The hyperthyroidism patients had all been newly diagnosed, and their disease duration was under 2 months. Their ages ranged from 18 to 65 years. Diagnosis rested on symptoms, serum thyroxine and TRAb, thyroid ultrasound, and orbital computed tomography.

This receptor was obtained from a woman aged 18-29 years with Graves' hyperthyroidism. V gene TRBV3-1 combines with J gene TRBJ1-5; D not certain. Sample: blood. CDR3 sequence: CASSQGSYQPQHF. In DNA form, the CDR3 reads TGTGCCAGCAGCCAAGGGAGCTATCAGCCCCAGCATTTT.